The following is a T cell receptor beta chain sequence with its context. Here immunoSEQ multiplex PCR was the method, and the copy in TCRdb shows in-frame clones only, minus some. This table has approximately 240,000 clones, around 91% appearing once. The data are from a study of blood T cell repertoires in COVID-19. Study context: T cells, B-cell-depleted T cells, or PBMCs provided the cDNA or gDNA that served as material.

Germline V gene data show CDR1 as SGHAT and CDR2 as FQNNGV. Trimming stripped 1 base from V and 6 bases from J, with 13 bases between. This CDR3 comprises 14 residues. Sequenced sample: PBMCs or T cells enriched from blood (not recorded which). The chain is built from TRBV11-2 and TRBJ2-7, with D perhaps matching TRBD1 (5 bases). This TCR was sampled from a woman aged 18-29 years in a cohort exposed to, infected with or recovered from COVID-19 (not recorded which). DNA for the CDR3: TGTGCCAGCAGCTTAGTACAGGTGAAGGGCGAGCAGTACTTC. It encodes CASSLVQVKGEQYF.